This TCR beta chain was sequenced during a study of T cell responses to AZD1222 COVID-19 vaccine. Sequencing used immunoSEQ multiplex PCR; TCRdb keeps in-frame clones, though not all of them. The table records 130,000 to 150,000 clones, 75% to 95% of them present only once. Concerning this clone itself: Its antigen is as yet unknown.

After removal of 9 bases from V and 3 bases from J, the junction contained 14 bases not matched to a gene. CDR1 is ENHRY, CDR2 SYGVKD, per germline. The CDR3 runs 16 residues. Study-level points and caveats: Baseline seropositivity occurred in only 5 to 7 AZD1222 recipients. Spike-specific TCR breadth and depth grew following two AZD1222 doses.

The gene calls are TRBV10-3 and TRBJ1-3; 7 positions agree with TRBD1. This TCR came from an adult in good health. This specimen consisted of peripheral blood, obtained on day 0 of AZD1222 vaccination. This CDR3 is CAIGGQPISGGNTIYF. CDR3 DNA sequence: TGTGCCATTGGGGGACAGCCGATTTCGGGTGGAAACACCATATATTTT.